This T cell receptor beta chain was identified during a study of T cells after yellow fever vaccination. The CDR3 spans 11 residues. From germline, CDR1 is SNHLY and CDR2 FYNNEI. V lost 5 bases and J lost 12, with 8 bases in between. General study results and limits: Clones from primary vaccination mostly reappeared after the booster (about 97% CD4, approximately 88% CD8).

The sample holds a few counts of this clonotype. Its antigen is undetermined. TCRdb called the 5' RACE reads again in MiXCR, with one record for every CDR3 protein. The repertoire includes 99,000 or so distinct CDR3 sequences, about 5.8% of them detected once, and roughly 41% sits in the top ten. The receptor was isolated from a man younger than 30 who received the YFV17D yellow fever vaccine. The source material was CD8+ T cells sorted from PBMCs, sampled 10 days after the yellow fever booster vaccination. The chain recombines TRBV2 with TRBJ1-6; D might be TRBD1 (6 bases). CDR3 nucleotides: TGTGCCAGCAGTCCAGGGGAACCCCTCCACTTT. It translates to CASSPGEPLHF.